Described below is a single T cell receptor beta chain sequence and its context. The sample belongs to a study of blood T cell repertoires in COVID-19. Overall study context: Samples taken during acute and convalescent COVID-19 were collected in the United States, Italy and Spain. PBMCs, B-cell-depleted T cells, or T cells were the source of the cDNA or gDNA that made up the material.

Trimming shortened V by 6 bases and J by 3 bases, and 18 bases separated the two germline ends. CDR3 size: 15 residues. In germline, CDR1 is MNHEY, CDR2 SVGAGI. Original analysis: How many nucleated cells were present was estimated from reference gene primer amplification. Profiling relied on immunoSEQ multiplex PCR, and the TCRdb table lists in-frame clones only, not all of them. V and J calls and clone size are as listed in that table; D and trimming were resolved from the DNA. The sample comprises over 200,000 clones, around nine tenths of which are singletons, and 12% rests with the top ten. The chain is built from TRBV6-5 and TRBJ2-7; TRBD2 might be the D (7 bases). The specimen sequenced was peripheral blood. This TCR came from a woman aged 18-35 years who had recovered from COVID-19. The CDR3 here is CASSPGGTLLYEQYF. The CDR3 nucleotides read TGTGCCAGCAGCCCCGGGGGGACACTTCTCTACGAGCAGTACTTC.